Below, 23 T cell receptor beta chains from the same sample are listed, as sequenced in a study of CD8 T cells in ankylosing spondylitis. TCRdb reanalysed the 5' RACE reads using MiXCR and keeps one entry per CDR3 protein. The sample includes approximately 290,000 distinct CDR3 sequences, less than 25% seen only once; the top ten take 3.5%. Sequencing was done on a sample of blood, either unsorted or a sorted T cell fraction (not recorded which). The receptors originated from a female donor with ankylosing spondylitis or in good health (not recorded which).

This clonotype was seen ten or more times. This chain links TRBV29-1 with TRBJ1-2; no clear D. Trimming pared 7 bases from V and 4 bases from J, leaving 16 bases between. Per germline, CDR1 SQVTM and CDR2 ANQGSEA. The CDR3 covers 13 residues. CDR3 amino acids: CSADDSGIYGYTF. The CDR3 DNA reads as TGCAGCGCCGATGACTCTGGGATCTATGGCTACACCTTC.

The rearrangement joins TRBV4-3 to TRBJ2-7; D may be TRBD2 (5 bases). The V end was cut by 0 bases, the J end by 3 bases, with 12 bases between. In germline, CDR1 is LGHNA, CDR2 YSLEER. The CDR3 loop spans 15 amino acids. The CDR3 DNA reads as TGCGCCAGCAGCCAAGAAGCAGAGGGTCACTACGAGCAGTACTTC. Protein product: CASSQEAEGHYEQYF.

The CDR3 DNA reads as TGCAGTGCTAGACTTACCTCGGACTACGGGGAGACCCAGTACTTC. Translation gives CSARLTSDYGETQYF. The chain is built from TRBV20-1 and TRBJ2-5, with TRBD2 as a possible D gene (6 bases). Per the germline V gene, CDR1 is DFQATT and CDR2 is SNEGSKA (reference sequence). The CDR3 is 15 amino acids. Deletions cut 2 bases from V and 5 bases from J, with 18 bases between.

The rearrangement links TRBV7-2 to TRBJ2-7, with 12 nucleotides matching TRBD2. Germline V gene data show CDR1 as SGHTA and CDR2 as FQGNSA. The CDR3 runs 15 residues. V shed 5 bases, J shed 3 bases, and the junction held 5 bases outside the gene matches. The DNA for the CDR3 is TGTGCCAGCAGCGCCCGGACTAGCGGGGTCTACGAGCAGTACTTC. Its translation: CASSARTSGVYEQYF.

Here the CDR3 reads CASSLRADNPYGYTF. The CDR3 region has the DNA TGTGCCAGCAGCTTAAGGGCGGACAACCCCTATGGCTACACCTTC. J is TRBJ1-2 and V is TRBV7-2; TRBD1 might be the D (5 bases). The germline V gene encodes CDR1 SGHTA and CDR2 FQGNSA. V lost 2 bases to trimming and J lost 4 bases, with 14 bases between them. The CDR3 spans 15 residues.

For this clonotype: One end of the junction is discordant with germline, which a read error may explain. The gene calls are TRBV6-1 and TRBJ1-1; TRBD1 matches at 8 bases. In germline, CDR1 is MNHNS, CDR2 SASEGT. The length of the CDR3 is 14 residues. The CDR3 DNA is TGTGCCAGCAGTGAAACCCCCCAGGGGGCTGAAGCTTTCTTC. Translated: CASSETPQGAEAFF.

This clonotype was observed a few times. The chain couples TRBV20-1 to TRBJ1-1, with 7 nucleotides matching TRBD1. V lost 6 bases, J lost 4 bases, and 8 bases stayed unmatched. The CDR3 spans 13 residues. Germline-derived CDR1 and CDR2 are DFQATT and SNEGSKA (reference sequence). The CDR3 loop reads CSAQTGPATEAFF. In DNA, the CDR3 is TGCAGTGCCCAGACAGGGCCGGCCACTGAAGCTTTCTTT.

In its sample, this clonotype was seen a few times. This chain joins TRBV5-5 and TRBJ2-3; possible D gene TRBD2, 6 bases. Germline V gene sequence: CDR1 SGHKS, CDR2 YYEKEE (reference sequence). The CDR3 spans 16 residues. With 0 bases removed from V and 2 bases from J, the gap between germline ends came to 13 bases. This CDR3 reads CASSLGASVFTDTQYF. In DNA, the CDR3 is TGTGCCAGCAGCTTGGGCGCTAGCGTTTTCACAGATACGCAGTATTTT.

This clonotype has a handful of counts. The rearrangement joins TRBV6-1 to TRBJ2-1, with TRBD1 matching 10 bases. CDR1 is MNHNS, CDR2 SASEGT, per germline. The length of the CDR3 is 18 residues. Trimming cost V 5 bases and J 4 bases; bases outside gene matches: 14. CDR3 sequence (DNA): TGTGCCAGCAGTCCCCGGGACAGGGGAAGGGGTTTTTACAATGAGCAGTTCTTC. Its translation is CASSPRDRGRGFYNEQFF.

This clonotype was observed at least ten times. The chain couples TRBV12-3 or TRBV12-4 to TRBJ2-3; D is undetermined. V lost 5 bases, J lost 6 bases, and 6 bases lay in between. The CDR3 is 11 residues long. This CDR3 reads CASSRGDTQYF. CDR3 sequence (DNA): TGTGCCAGCAGTCGTGGGGATACGCAGTATTTT.

The chain recombines TRBV24-1 with TRBJ2-1; 7 bases match TRBD2. Germline V CDR1 and CDR2: KGHDR, SFDVKD. Germline trimming cut 1 base from V and 7 bases from J; bases unmatched to any gene: 6. This CDR3 spans 15 amino acids. CDR3: CATSDLGGSGNEQFF. In DNA form, the CDR3 reads TGTGCCACCAGTGATTTAGGCGGGAGTGGAAATGAGCAGTTCTTC.

In its sample, this clonotype was seen many times. The V and J genes are TRBV28 and TRBJ2-7; D tentatively reads TRBD1 or TRBD2 (5 bases each). V shed 9 bases and J shed 6 bases, with 15 bases lying between them. Germline CDR1 is MDHEN and CDR2 is SYDVKM. The CDR3 has 12 residues. The CDR3 DNA sequence: TGTGCCAGTACCGGGACCGTCGCCGAGCAGTACTTC. Translated: CASTGTVAEQYF.

This clonotype showed up many times. DNA for the CDR3: TGCAGTGCTAGAGAGGGTTCTGCCAAAAACATTCAGTACTTC. Translation gives CSAREGSAKNIQYF. The chain joins TRBV20-1 to TRBJ2-4; D call uncertain. The ends were cut back, 0 bases at V and 1 base at J, with 7 bases in the middle. The CDR3 sequence is 14 residues long. Germline V CDR1 and CDR2: DFQATT, SNEGSKA (reference sequence).

The chain joins TRBV5-1 to TRBJ2-1; D remains unclear. Germline CDR1 and CDR2: SGHRS and YFSETQ. This CDR3 region has 12 residues. The V and J ends lost 3 bases and 8 bases respectively, with 9 bases between them. The CDR3 region is CASSWAWDEQFF. CDR3 bases: TGCGCCAGCAGCTGGGCTTGGGATGAGCAGTTCTTC.

Ten or more counts support this clonotype. The chain is built from TRBV29-1 and TRBJ1-4, with 8 bases that match TRBD1. Germline V gives CDR1 SQVTM, CDR2 ANQGSEA. CDR3 length: 14 amino acids. Trimming took 7 bases from V and 7 from J; bases not matched to a gene: 11. The CDR3 DNA reads as TGCAGCGCTCAGACAGGGGAGAGTCCTGAAAAACTGTTTTTT. It is translated as CSAQTGESPEKLFF.

The chain is built from TRBV4-2 and TRBJ1-3; TRBD1 might be the D (6 bases). The CDR3 contains 16 residues. Trimming stripped 3 bases from V and 4 bases from J, with 16 bases between. Germline CDR1 LGHNA, CDR2 YNFKEQ. CDR3 sequence reads: CASSHFSGTTGNTIYF. In DNA, the CDR3 is TGTGCCAGCAGCCACTTCTCCGGGACAACAGGAAACACCATATATTTT.

This clonotype was seen only a few times. This chain links TRBV28 with TRBJ1-2; D is unresolved. Germline CDR1 MDHEN, CDR2 SYDVKM. V was clipped by 9 bases and J by 7 bases, with 15 bases between them. The CDR3 runs 12 residues. CDR3: CASWKGLAGYTF. The CDR3 DNA reads as TGTGCCAGTTGGAAAGGGCTGGCTGGCTACACCTTC.

V usage is TRBV20-1 and J usage is TRBJ2-6; D uncertain. The CDR3 spans 16 residues. Deletions cut 3 bases from V and 0 bases from J, with 12 bases between. Germline CDR1 reads DFQATT; CDR2 reads SNEGSKA (reference sequence). For the CDR3, the DNA is TGCAGTGCTAGTTCCGGACCGCGCTCTGGGGCCAACGTCCTGACTTTC. The encoded protein is CSASSGPRSGANVLTF.

The sample holds a few counts of this clonotype. V gene TRBV7-2 combines with J gene TRBJ1-2, with no clear D. In germline, CDR1 is SGHTA, CDR2 FQGNSA. The CDR3 has 13 amino acids. The germline V and J ends were trimmed by 4 bases and 4 bases, with 10 bases remaining between them. CDR3 in amino acids: CASSSDIFYGYTF. In DNA form, the CDR3 reads TGTGCCAGCAGCTCCGACATCTTCTATGGCTACACCTTC.

The chain carries TRBV10-3 and TRBJ2-1; tentatively, D is TRBD2 (6 bases). The V and J ends lost 6 bases and 6 bases respectively, with 15 bases between them. CDR3 length: 14 residues. Germline CDR1 is ENHRY and CDR2 is SYGVKD. The CDR3 region is CAISPAAGSNEQFF. CDR3 DNA sequence: TGTGCCATCAGCCCGGCGGCGGGGAGCAATGAGCAGTTCTTC.

The genes are TRBV6-5 and TRBJ1-4; D ambiguous. With 6 bases removed from V and 6 bases from J, the gap between germline ends came to 5 bases. Per germline, CDR1 MNHEY and CDR2 SVGAGI. The CDR3 covers 11 residues. CDR3 loop: CASRRDEKLFF. CDR3 bases: TGTGCCAGCAGGAGAGATGAAAAACTGTTTTTT.

This chain joins TRBV7-2 and TRBJ2-5; D may be TRBD2 (5 bases). CDR1 and CDR2 from the germline V gene are SGHTA and FQGNSA. This CDR3 comprises 13 residues. Trimming removed 5 bases from V and 5 bases from J, with 12 bases in between. The CDR3: CASSIGGPETQYF. Written as DNA, the CDR3 is TGTGCCAGCAGCATCGGAGGTCCGGAGACCCAGTACTTC.

In this sample, this clonotype turned up a few times. V is TRBV28 and J is TRBJ1-2; D ambiguous. Trimming pared 2 bases from V and 2 bases from J, leaving 9 bases between. The CDR3 loop spans 14 amino acids. Germline assignment: CDR1 MDHEN and CDR2 SYDVKM. CDR3: CASSLQVTNYGYTF. Written as DNA, the CDR3 is TGTGCCAGCAGTTTACAGGTAACCAACTATGGCTACACCTTC.